The present entry profiles one T cell receptor (beta chain) with its context. The antigen is undetermined. The data stem from a study of beta chain features in type 1 diabetes. Study results and caveats: In type 1 diabetes patients, VDJ junctions had fewer insertions; deletions at these junctions were more frequent. Researchers report that Type 1 diabetes patients had moderately but significantly shorter TCRB CDR3s across all four CD4+ subsets.

Each donor gave one heparinised blood draw averaging about 110 mL. By way of CD45RO/CCR7/CD25/CD127/CD95/CD27, the CD4+ regulatory, stem cell-like memory, central memory and naive cells were sorted. This CDR3 spans 14 amino acids. Germline CDR1 is SGHKS and CDR2 is YYEKEE (reference sequence). Deletions cut 2 bases from V and 6 bases from J, with 12 bases between. The whole isolated RNA underwent reverse transcription, so sequencing captured expressed TCRB transcripts. Repertoires were generated with immunoSEQ multiplex PCR, while TCRdb's copy carries only in-frame clones and drops some. This table holds around 40,000 clones, approximately 68% found once.

This sequence originates from a woman between 18 and 30 years old with type 1 diabetes. Sequenced sample: Tregs from blood. This sequence joins TRBV5-5 and TRBJ1-5; the D is unclear. The CDR3, as DNA: TGTGCCAGCAGCTTATCAGTATCGGGTCAGCCCCAGCATTTT. Translated, it gives CASSLSVSGQPQHF. Variable domain in full (rest from reference TRBV5-5 and TRBJ1-5): DAGVTQSPTHLIKTRGQQVTLRCSPISGHKSVSWYQQVLGQGPQFIFQYYEKEERGRGNFPDRFSARQFPNYSSELNVNALLLGDSALYLCASSLSVSGQPQHFGDGTRLSIL.